The rows below give T cell receptor beta chains drawn from one sample of a study of cytomegalovirus exposure and HLA in healthy donors. TCRdb's table, derived via immunoSEQ multiplex PCR, lists solely in-frame clones and lacks some. This table holds about 150,000 clones, around 83% found once. Material: PBMCs. The receptors come from a human donor in good health. The CDR3 runs from the conserved cysteine through the conserved F or W. A D gene is named only where the DNA matches it firmly. Clone size is stated in some rows and not others, as once, few, many or a class when expanded.

D gene	V gene	J gene	clone size	CDR3 protein	CDR3 DNA
NA	TRBV5-1	TRBJ2-7	NA	CASSPWGVGSYEQYF	TGCGCCAGCAGCCCCTGGGGGGTCGGGTCCTACGAGCAGTACTTC
TRBD2	TRBV28	TRBJ2-3	NA	CASSLLLAGGVSDTQYF	TGTGCCAGCAGTTTGCTCCTGGCGGGAGGTGTGTCAGATACGCAGTATTTT
TRBD2	TRBV5-1	TRBJ2-1	NA	CASSFSSGSFYEQFF	TGCGCCAGCAGCTTTTCTAGCGGGAGTTTCTATGAGCAGTTCTTC
NA	TRBV5-4	TRBJ2-1	NA	CASSLAGSPYNEQFF	TGTGCCAGCAGCTTGGCGGGGAGTCCCTACAATGAGCAGTTCTTC
TRBD1	TRBV10-2	TRBJ2-7	few	CASAAYTGTGFF	TGCGCCAGCGCTGCGTACACCGGGACAGGGTTCTTC
NA	TRBV6-5	TRBJ1-1	NA	CASSRLGFDTEAFF	TGTGCCAGCAGCCGACTAGGGTTTGACACTGAAGCTTTCTTT
NA	TRBV29-1	TRBJ1-1	once	CSVGPGFATEAFF	TGCAGCGTTGGCCCCGGGTTTGCCACTGAAGCTTTCTTT
TRBD1	TRBV27	TRBJ1-1	NA	CASSYFKGDRVFLAFF	TGTGCCAGCAGCTACTTTAAGGGAGACAGGGTATTTTTAGCTTTCTTT
TRBD2	TRBV11-3	TRBJ2-2	NA	CASSPGGLAGIGELFF	TGTGCCAGCAGCCCCGGAGGGCTAGCGGGAATCGGGGAGCTGTTTTTT
TRBD1	TRBV5-1	TRBJ1-2	NA	CASSLGQGANGYTF	TGCGCCAGCAGCTTGGGACAGGGGGCGAATGGCTACACCTTC
NA	TRBV10-2	TRBJ1-2	NA	CASSESNSYGYTF	TGCGCCAGCAGTGAGTCCAACAGCTATGGCTACACCTTC
TRBD1	TRBV5-1	TRBJ1-4	NA	CASSWTGATNEKLFF	TGCGCCAGCAGCTGGACAGGGGCAACTAATGAAAAACTGTTTTTT
TRBD1	TRBV5-4	TRBJ2-2	NA	CASSQGQWATGELFF	TGTGCCAGCAGCCAGGGACAGTGGGCCACCGGGGAGCTGTTTTTT
TRBD1	TRBV5-1	TRBJ2-7	NA	CASSLGGTGGDYEQYF	TGCGCCAGCAGTCTGGGGGGGACAGGGGGCGACTACGAGCAGTACTTC
NA	TRBV7-2	TRBJ2-2	NA	CASSLRMSDTGELFF	TGTGCCAGCAGCTTAAGGATGAGCGACACCGGGGAGCTGTTTTTT
TRBD1	TRBV7-2	TRBJ1-6	NA	CASSFYDRGLSPLHF	TGTGCCAGCAGCTTTTATGACAGGGGTTTGTCACCCCTCCACTTT
TRBD1	TRBV28	TRBJ1-2	NA	CASRTGEGYGYTF	TGTGCCAGCAGGACAGGGGAGGGCTATGGCTACACCTTC
NA	TRBV14	TRBJ2-5	NA	CASSHRRGKRETQYF	TGTGCCAGCAGCCATCGCAGGGGAAAACGCGAGACCCAGTACTTC
NA	TRBV7-3	TRBJ2-7	NA	CASSPKRIRGAPYEQYF	TGTGCCAGCAGCCCCAAACGTATACGGGGGGCCCCCTACGAGCAGTACTTC
TRBD2	TRBV29-1	TRBJ2-7	NA	CSVQAGGGLEQYF	TGCAGCGTTCAAGCGGGAGGGGGCCTCGAGCAGTACTTC
TRBD1	TRBV6-1	TRBJ1-2	NA	CASSGNRGNYGYTF	TGTGCCAGCAGTGGGAACAGGGGGAACTATGGCTACACCTTC
NA	TRBV2	TRBJ1-1	NA	CASSVEENTEAFF	TGTGCCAGCAGTGTGGAGGAAAACACTGAAGCTTTCTTT
NA	TRBV7-3	TRBJ2-3	NA	CASSAQGSRTDTQYF	TGTGCCAGCAGCGCCCAGGGGTCCCGCACAGATACGCAGTATTTT
NA	TRBV19	TRBJ2-2	NA	CASSSLDPGELFF	TGTGCCAGTAGTTCACTAGATCCCGGGGAGCTGTTTTTT
NA	TRBV7-2	TRBJ1-3	NA	CASSLHLQPVSGNTIYF	TGTGCCAGCAGCTTACATCTACAGCCTGTCTCTGGAAACACCATATATTTT
NA	TRBV4-3	TRBJ2-7	NA	CASSHTPGHKSYEQYF	TGCGCCAGCAGCCATACACCGGGACATAAATCCTACGAGCAGTACTTC
TRBD2	TRBV7-2	TRBJ2-5	NA	CASSLGGRAGETQYF	TGTGCCAGCAGCTTGGGCGGGAGGGCCGGGGAGACCCAGTACTTC
TRBD1	TRBV19	TRBJ2-6	once	CASSMDPRGRSGANVLTF	TGTGCCAGTAGTATGGATCCCAGGGGGCGCTCTGGGGCCAACGTCCTGACTTTC
TRBD2	TRBV5-1	TRBJ2-3	NA	CASRAGGPEDTQYF	TGCGCCAGCAGAGCGGGGGGGCCGGAAGATACGCAGTATTTT
TRBD1	TRBV29-1	TRBJ2-7	NA	CSAGQAYEQYF	TGCAGCGCGGGACAGGCTTACGAGCAGTACTTC
TRBD2	TRBV9	TRBJ2-1	few	CASSASGGTYNEQFF	TGTGCCAGCAGCGCTAGCGGGGGGACCTACAATGAGCAGTTCTTC
TRBD2	TRBV4-1	TRBJ2-2	once	CASSQVDMGLVSGELFF	TGCGCCAGCAGCCAAGTGGACATGGGACTAGTTTCCGGGGAGCTGTTTTTT
NA	TRBV18	TRBJ1-2	NA	CASSPEGVGYTF	TGTGCCAGCTCACCAGAGGGGGTTGGCTACACCTTC
NA	TRBV9	TRBJ1-1	NA	CASSSPSDTNTEAFF	TGTGCCAGCAGCTCCCCCTCAGACACCAACACTGAAGCTTTCTTT
TRBD2	TRBV27	TRBJ2-7	NA	CASSFSAGVSYEQYF	TGTGCCAGCAGTTTTAGTGCGGGAGTTAGCTACGAGCAGTACTTC
NA	TRBV27	TRBJ2-1	NA	CASRGGGSSYNEQFF	TGTGCCAGCAGGGGGGGCGGGAGCTCCTACAATGAGCAGTTCTTC
NA	TRBV6-5	TRBJ2-7	NA	CASSISSYEQYF	TGTGCCAGCAGCATTTCCTCCTACGAGCAGTACTTC
TRBD2	TRBV30	TRBJ2-7	NA	CAWSAASGPYEQYF	TGTGCCTGGAGTGCGGCTAGCGGTCCCTACGAGCAGTACTTC
TRBD2	TRBV28	TRBJ2-2	NA	CASRYVAGGPGELFF	TGTGCCAGCAGATACGTCGCGGGAGGGCCTGGGGAGCTGTTTTTT
TRBD1	TRBV23-1	TRBJ2-7	NA	CASSQRTGTGAYEQYF	TGCGCCAGCAGTCAACGAACCGGGACAGGGGCCTACGAGCAGTACTTC
NA	TRBV28	TRBJ2-5	NA	CATSSTGTQYF	TGTGCCACCTCCTCCACCGGGACCCAGTACTTC
TRBD1	TRBV6-4	TRBJ2-2	NA	CASRQGAHTGELFF	TGTGCCAGCCGGCAGGGGGCGCACACCGGGGAGCTGTTTTTT
NA	TRBV7-8	TRBJ1-1	NA	CASNEFGRGRDTEAFF	TGTGCCAGCAACGAATTCGGCAGGGGAAGAGACACTGAAGCTTTCTTT
TRBD2	TRBV30	TRBJ2-3	NA	CAWSGVKSGRTDTQYF	TGTGCCTGGAGTGGGGTCAAAAGCGGGAGGACAGATACGCAGTATTTT
NA	TRBV5-1	TRBJ1-1	NA	CASSLGPPRTEAFF	TGCGCCAGCAGCTTGGGACCCCCGAGGACAGAGGCTTTCTTT
TRBD2	TRBV14	TRBJ2-3	NA	CASSRTSGGSTDTQYF	TGTGCCAGCAGCCGAACTAGCGGGGGGAGCACAGATACGCAGTATTTT
TRBD1	TRBV28	TRBJ1-2	NA	CASRRTGGVYGYTF	TGTGCCAGCAGGAGGACAGGGGGAGTCTATGGCTACACCTTC
NA	TRBV27	TRBJ2-7	NA	CASSLYRVAYEQYF	TGTGCCAGCAGTTTATACAGGGTAGCCTACGAGCAGTACTTC
NA	TRBV15	TRBJ1-1	NA	CATRAAYSGGNTEAFF	TGTGCCACCAGAGCGGCTTATAGCGGCGGAAACACTGAAGCTTTCTTT
NA	TRBV18	TRBJ1-5	NA	CASSPPTGSVGPQHF	TGTGCCAGCTCACCGCCTACCGGGTCCGTGGGTCCCCAGCATTTT
NA	TRBV9	TRBJ1-2	NA	CASSGSQVRTTRGYTF	TGTGCCAGCAGCGGATCCCAGGTACGGACTACCAGGGGCTACACCTTC
NA	TRBV2	TRBJ1-5	NA	CASSVLDPNQPQHF	TGTGCCAGCAGTGTCCTAGACCCCAATCAGCCCCAGCATTTT
NA	TRBV29-1	TRBJ2-1	once	CSVFGWLGLAQNEQFF	TGCAGCGTTTTCGGCTGGCTCGGTCTAGCGCAGAATGAGCAGTTCTTC
NA	TRBV4-1	TRBJ1-5	NA	CASSLVAGEPQHF	TGCGCCAGCAGCCTAGTGGCCGGAGAGCCCCAGCATTTT
TRBD1	TRBV10-3	TRBJ1-5	NA	CAISESRRTGAHQPQHF	TGTGCCATCAGTGAGTCGCGGCGGACAGGGGCTCATCAGCCCCAGCATTTT
TRBD1	TRBV5-4	TRBJ1-2	NA	CASSWDRPNYGYTF	TGTGCCAGCAGCTGGGACAGACCTAACTATGGCTACACCTTC
NA	TRBV5-1	TRBJ2-7	few	CASSVEGAYEQYF	TGCGCCAGCAGCGTTGAGGGGGCCTACGAGCAGTACTTC
NA	TRBV7-2	TRBJ2-7	few	CASSLTSAVYEQYF	TGTGCCAGCAGCTTAACCAGCGCCGTCTACGAGCAGTACTTC
NA	TRBV6-6	TRBJ2-7	once	CASSYWTDEQYF	TGTGCCAGCAGTTACTGGACAGACGAGCAGTACTTC